This is a list of T cell receptor beta chains from one sample in a study of technical replicates of blood from several donors. Profiling relied on immunoSEQ multiplex PCR, and the TCRdb table lists in-frame clones only, not all of them. The table has tens of thousands of clones, 92% seen once. The sample comprised PBMCs. These receptors were obtained from a human donor in good health. Some clones in this sample may be carry-over from other donors' samples. Both conserved end residues are part of each CDR3. Each record gives: clone size, D gene, J gene, V gene, CDR3 DNA, CDR3 protein. D genes are given only for firm matches. Clone sizes are given selectively: once, few, many, or a class where the clone is expanded.

NA | NA | TRBJ2-7 | TRBV18 | TGTGCCAGCTCACCGCCCTTCGGGACAAAAGAGCTTCGGTACTTC | CASSPPFGTKELRYF
NA | NA | TRBJ2-2 | TRBV10-2 | TGCGCCAGCAGCTACAGTTATGGTAGTGCCGGGGAGCTGTTTTTT | CASSYSYGSAGELFF
NA | NA | TRBJ2-1 | TRBV6-1 | TGTGCCAGCAGTGAAGCGTTCAGGGACATAAACAATGAGCAGTTCTTC | CASSEAFRDINNEQFF
NA | TRBD2 | TRBJ2-7 | TRBV18 | TGTGCCAGCTCACCAAGTGGACTAGCGGGAGGTGGCTCCGAGCAGTACTTC | CASSPSGLAGGGSEQYF
NA | NA | TRBJ2-3 | TRBV30 | TGTGCCTGGAGCGGGTTATCGGGAGTTCGTGGGCAAACAGATACGCAGTATTTT | CAWSGLSGVRGQTDTQYF
NA | TRBD1 | TRBJ1-4 | TRBV6-6 | TGTGCCAGCAGTTCTACGGGACAGGGGGGTGAAAAACTGTTTTTT | CASSSTGQGGEKLFF
medium-sized | TRBD1 | TRBJ1-1 | TRBV5-5 | TGTGCCAGCAGCTTGAACAGGGGGACTGAAGCTTTCTTT | CASSLNRGTEAFF
NA | NA | TRBJ1-2 | TRBV6-4 | TGTGCCAGCAAAGGAGCATACACATTTTGCTACACCTTC | CASKGAYTFCYTF
NA | TRBD2 | TRBJ2-1 | TRBV5-5 | TGTGCCAGCCTGCCCACTAGCGGGAGTTGGTATGAGCAGTTCTTC | CASLPTSGSWYEQFF
NA | TRBD1 | TRBJ2-2 | TRBV6-5 | TGTGCCAGCTCCAGGGAGGGACAGGGATGGGTGCTGTTTTTT | CASSREGQGWVLFF
once | NA | TRBJ2-5 | TRBV5-1 | TGCGCCAGCAGCTTGGGCCGAGGGGGGGGTGAGACCCAGTACTTC | CASSLGRGGGETQYF
NA | NA | TRBJ2-1 | TRBV11-3 | TGTGCCCCCTATCGTGTTAATGAGCAGTTCTTC | CAPYRVNEQFF
NA | NA | TRBJ2-5 | TRBV10-3 | TGTGCCATCAGTGAGTCGGAGACGCAAGAGACCCAGTACTTC | CAISESETQETQYF
once | NA | TRBJ1-5 | TRBV5-5 | TGTGCCAGCAGCAAGGGAGGGGCCGGGTGGCCCCAGCATTTT | CASSKGGAGWPQHF
NA | NA | TRBJ2-5 | TRBV7-2 | TGTGCCAGCAGCTCCCCGGGACAAAAAGAGACCCAGTACTTC | CASSSPGQKETQYF
NA | NA | TRBJ2-3 | TRBV25-1 | TGTGCCAGCACCGGTGTACAGGCGCAGTATTTT | CASTGVQAQYF
NA | NA | TRBJ2-5 | TRBV7-2 | TGTGCCAGCAGCTTACAGGGGTCGGGAGAGACCCAGTACTTC | CASSLQGSGETQYF
once | NA | TRBJ1-5 | TRBV19 | TGTGCCAGTAGTATTAGGGGTAGTGGCAATCAGCCCCAGCATTTT | CASSIRGSGNQPQHF
once | TRBD1 | TRBJ1-1 | TRBV6-4 | TGTGCCAGCACCGATCCCGGGACAGCCAAAGCTTTCTTT | CASTDPGTAKAFF
NA | TRBD2 | TRBJ2-7 | TRBV10-3 | TGTGCCATCAGGCATACTAGCGGCGGTTACGAGCAGTACTTC | CAIRHTSGGYEQYF
NA | NA | TRBJ2-3 | TRBV5-1 | TGCGCCAGCAGCCAAAATAGCGAAACAGATACGCAGTATTTT | CASSQNSETDTQYF
NA | NA | TRBJ1-2 | TRBV12-5 | TGTGCTAGTGGTAACCTCTTGGAGGGTGGCTACACCTTC | CASGNLLEGGYTF
NA | NA | TRBJ2-7 | TRBV19 | TGTGCCAGTAGTGCAGACAGGACCTCCTACGAGCAGTACTTC | CASSADRTSYEQYF
NA | TRBD1 | TRBJ2-5 | TRBV7-2 | TGTGCCAGCAGCTCGGGACAGACGGGTAAAGAGACCCAGTACTTC | CASSSGQTGKETQYF
once | TRBD1 | TRBJ1-2 | TRBV30 | TGTGCCTGGAGTACGACAGGGGGACTTGGCTACACCTTC | CAWSTTGGLGYTF
NA | NA | TRBJ1-1 | TRBV6-5 | TGTGCCAGCAGGCTAAACACTGAAGCTTTCTTT | CASRLNTEAFF
NA | TRBD1 | TRBJ2-7 | TRBV7-2 | TGTGCCAGCAGCTTAGCCGGTCAGGGGGTGAGCGAGCAGTACTTC | CASSLAGQGVSEQYF
NA | TRBD1 | TRBJ2-5 | TRBV11-1 | TGTGCCAGCAGCAAGGGACAGGGCCGCGAGACCCAGTACTTC | CASSKGQGRETQYF
NA | TRBD1 | TRBJ2-7 | TRBV5-1 | TGCGCCAGCAGCTTGCGCGACAGGGCGGAAAGGCAGTACTTC | CASSLRDRAERQYF
NA | TRBD1 | TRBJ2-7 | TRBV6-1 | TGTGCCAGCACTACCGGACAGGGAGGAATCTACGAGCAGTACTTC | CASTTGQGGIYEQYF
NA | TRBD2 | TRBJ2-3 | TRBV7-6 | TGTGCCAGCAGCCCCATCCTAGCGGGGGGACGCACAGATACGCAGTATTTT | CASSPILAGGRTDTQYF
NA | TRBD1 | TRBJ1-2 | TRBV28 | TGTGCCAGCAGTTTCCGGGACAGTGATCTCGGTTATGGCTACACCTTC | CASSFRDSDLGYGYTF
NA | NA | TRBJ2-7 | TRBV10-3 | TGTGCCATCAGTGAGTCTCCCGGTCCTTCCTACGAGCAGTACTTC | CAISESPGPSYEQYF
NA | TRBD2 | TRBJ2-1 | TRBV7-3 | TGTGCCAGCAGCCCGCTATCGGGAGGTGAGCAGTTCTTC | CASSPLSGGEQFF
NA | TRBD1 | TRBJ1-4 | TRBV15 | TGTGCCACCAGCAGGGACAGGGGGAATGAAAAACTGTTTTTT | CATSRDRGNEKLFF
NA | NA | TRBJ1-5 | TRBV19 | TGTGCCAGTTCGACTGGGAGGAATCAGCCCCAGCATTTT | CASSTGRNQPQHF
NA | NA | TRBJ2-1 | TRBV7-9 | TGTGCCAGCAGCCTAGATTGGAGGGGGCAGTTCTTC | CASSLDWRGQFF
NA | NA | TRBJ2-1 | TRBV12-5 | TGTGCTAGTGCCAGAATCATCTCCGAGCAGTTCTTC | CASARIISEQFF
NA | TRBD2 | TRBJ2-2 | TRBV14 | TGTGCCAGCAGCCAACCCTCGGGAGGGCGTATCGGGGAGCTGTTTTTT | CASSQPSGGRIGELFF
NA | NA | TRBJ2-1 | TRBV30 | TGTGCCTGGAGTGTAGACGGGAGCGAGCAGTTCTTC | CAWSVDGSEQFF
NA | NA | TRBJ1-1 | TRBV7-9 | TGTGCCAGCAGCCCTTGGGAGAGTAGGAACACTGAAGCTTTCTTT | CASSPWESRNTEAFF